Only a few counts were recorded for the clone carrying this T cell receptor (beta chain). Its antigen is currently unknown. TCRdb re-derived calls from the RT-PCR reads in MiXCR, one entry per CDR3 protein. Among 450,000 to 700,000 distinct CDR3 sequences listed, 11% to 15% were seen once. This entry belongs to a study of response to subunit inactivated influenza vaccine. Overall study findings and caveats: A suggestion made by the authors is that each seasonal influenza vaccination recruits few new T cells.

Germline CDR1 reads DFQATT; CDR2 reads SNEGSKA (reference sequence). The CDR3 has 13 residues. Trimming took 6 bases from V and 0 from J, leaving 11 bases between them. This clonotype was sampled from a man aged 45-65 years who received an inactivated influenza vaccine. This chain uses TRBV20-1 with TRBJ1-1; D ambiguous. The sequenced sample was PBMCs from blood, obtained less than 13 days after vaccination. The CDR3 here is CSALPGMNTEAFF. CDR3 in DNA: TGCAGTGCCCTGCCAGGCATGAACACTGAAGCTTTCTTT.